These T cell receptor beta chains were read from a single sample in a study of CD8+ T cells in alopecia areata. Data came from immunoSEQ multiplex PCR; TCRdb stores just in-frame clones and leaves some out. The sample carries around 190,000 clones, around 66% recorded once. The specimen comprised CD4+ T cells sorted from blood, sampled at week 4, from a patient treated with tofacitinib. Receptor source: a human donor with alopecia areata. Both conserved end residues are trimmed from each CDR3. The order of the fields is CDR3 length, V gene, J gene, CDR3 protein.

11	TRBV29-1	TRBJ2-1	SAVGQSNNEQF
14	TRBV7-2	TRBJ2-1	ASSQRGTRTYNEQF
10	TRBV6-5	TRBJ1-1	ASPDKNTEAF
15	TRBV27	TRBJ1-5	ASSLRAITNSNQPQH
14	TRBV27	TRBJ2-7	ASSPDPGRLTYEQY
14	TRBV7-2	TRBJ2-1	ASSLVSGGASNEQF
11	TRBV29-1	TRBJ2-3	SVGSRLTDTQY
16	TRBV5-1	TRBJ2-3	ASSFRSIAGGSTDTQY
13	TRBV6-1	TRBJ2-4	ASSRGGRVGNIQY
13	TRBV10-3	TRBJ2-1	AISEGGGVRNEQF
12	TRBV2	TRBJ2-5	ASRATGIQETQY
12	TRBV29-1	TRBJ2-3	SAVRTPNTDTQY
15	TRBV27	TRBJ1-2	ASSPNYGRRAYDGYT
11	TRBV7-9	TRBJ2-1	ASSFLASNEQF
11	TRBV5-1	TRBJ1-2	ATRRDANYGYT
13	TRBV30	TRBJ1-2	AWRSGGTVEASYT
12	TRBV7-2	TRBJ2-5	ASSRSGSRETQY
13	TRBV11-1	TRBJ2-2	ASSSPGPAVGELF
11	TRBV11-2	TRBJ2-5	ASSRRIQETQY
13	TRBV30	TRBJ2-5	AWRQPGPYQETQY
12	TRBV5-1	TRBJ2-7	ASSLSGGVHEQY
14	TRBV4-1	TRBJ2-2	ASSQTGTGNTGELF
15	TRBV5-1	TRBJ1-6	ASSLQLQTGETWPLH
14	TRBV7-2	TRBJ1-2	ASSLALTGTNYGYT
11	TRBV5-6	TRBJ1-1	ASSSGLNTEAF
13	TRBV7-3	TRBJ2-1	ASSFDRGPYNEQF
13	TRBV4-1	TRBJ1-3	ASSQVGGGGNTIY
15	TRBV27	TRBJ2-5	ASSFTSGSGGRETQY
10	TRBV2	TRBJ2-1	ASSPQRGEQF
14	TRBV15	TRBJ2-1	ATSKSPGTRNNEQF
15	TRBV18	TRBJ2-5	ASSPLRTGGRQETQY
15	TRBV14	TRBJ2-5	ASSRPRKRGFQETQY
11	TRBV2	TRBJ1-2	ASSDGANYGYT
12	TRBV13	TRBJ1-2	ASSSFGQGYGYT
14	TRBV23-1	TRBJ1-5	ASPRDRRYGNQPQH
9	TRBV30	TRBJ1-2	AWTQAYGYT
13	TRBV7-9	TRBJ1-5	ASSSAGTVNQPQH
13	TRBV29-1	TRBJ2-7	SVGVGLSDPTRQY
9	TRBV29-1	TRBJ2-5	SVPRGETQY
12	TRBV10-3	TRBJ2-2	AISNYREAGELF
9	TRBV11-1	TRBJ2-5	ASSLEETQY
10	TRBV5-6	TRBJ1-4	ASSLGQGELF
9	TRBV5-1	TRBJ2-5	ASSVGETQY
13	TRBV27	TRBJ2-5	ASSRPASYQETQY
13	TRBV9	TRBJ2-2	ASSVEVSGVGELF
13	TRBV5-1	TRBJ2-5	ASSFKGPGQETQY
9	TRBV29-1	TRBJ2-7	SVEASYEQY
15	TRBV15	TRBJ1-4	ATSRSGPGGPNEKLF
12	TRBV29-1	TRBJ2-3	SVRRYQATDTQY
10	TRBV2	TRBJ2-5	AGRTVLETQY
11	TRBV7-2	TRBJ2-7	ASSEDRGREQY
11	TRBV27	TRBJ2-1	ASRSSGGNEQF
12	TRBV5-1	TRBJ1-4	ASSPGGPGEKLF
13	TRBV9	TRBJ1-4	ASSVGSLYNEKLF
13	TRBV4-2	TRBJ1-5	ASSPSPRGNQPQH